These 14 T cell receptor beta chains share one sample of origin, sequenced in a study of neoadjuvant anti-PD-1 for oral cavity cancer. The table came from immunoSEQ multiplex PCR; TCRdb's copy has only in-frame clones and leaves some out. The table has 17,000 or so clones, 55% to 65% seen once; the top ten hold 2% to 3%. Source: PBMCs, taken before nivolumab (anti-PD-1) treatment. The source is a person aged 35-79 years with oral cavity squamous cell carcinoma.

The rearrangement uses TRBV10-3 and TRBJ2-7; D is possibly TRBD1 or TRBD2 (5 bases each). CDR1 is ENHRY and CDR2 is SYGVKD in the germline V gene. The CDR3 consists of 11 residues. V was pared by 8 bases and J by 2 bases, with 7 bases between. The CDR3 spells CAIGGAYEQYF. The CDR3 DNA is TGTGCCATCGGGGGAGCCTACGAGCAGTACTTC.

This clone has more than one count but fewer than ten. This chain links TRBV6-1 with TRBJ2-2; D may be TRBD1 or TRBD2 (5 bases each). Deletions cut 10 bases from V and 6 bases from J, with 18 bases between. This CDR3 comprises 14 residues. Germline V gives CDR1 MNHNS, CDR2 SASEGT. The CDR3 here is CATYQRGMSGELFF. DNA of the CDR3: TGTGCCACCTATCAGAGGGGTATGTCCGGGGAGCTGTTTTTT.

V usage is TRBV2 and J usage is TRBJ2-5, with a possible D match to TRBD2 (5 bases). With 11 bases removed from V and 4 bases from J, the gap between germline ends came to 14 bases. The germline CDR1 and CDR2 sequences are SNHLY and FYNNEI. The CDR3 is made up of 12 amino acids. This CDR3 reads CAGKGSSETQYF. CDR3 DNA: TGTGCCGGCAAAGGGAGTTCAGAGACCCAGTACTTC.

This clone came up a few times. V usage is TRBV7-3 and J usage is TRBJ2-5; the match to TRBD1 covers 7 bases. This CDR3 contains 13 residues. Germline loops: CDR1 SGHTA, CDR2 FQGTGA. V lost 2 bases and J lost 3; bases outside the gene matches: 0. The CDR3: CASSLGTEETQYF. CDR3 in DNA: TGTGCCAGCAGCTTAGGGACAGAAGAGACCCAGTACTTC.

This clone was picked up a small number of times. This chain uses TRBV7-9 with TRBJ2-2; 11 bases match TRBD1. CDR1 and CDR2 (germline): SEHNR, FQNEAQ (reference sequence). The CDR3 contains 15 residues. V lost 4 bases to trimming and J lost 5 bases; unmatched junction nucleotides: 3. The CDR3 region has the DNA TGTGCCAGCAGCTCGGGACAGGGGGGTACCGGGGAGCTGTTTTTT. Protein: CASSSGQGGTGELFF. The full variable domain, its missing parts supplied by reference TRBV7-9 and TRBJ2-2, is DTGVSQNPRHKITKRGQNVTFRCDPISEHNRLYWYRQTLGQGPEFLTYFQNEAQLEKSRLLSDRFSAERPKGSFSTLEIQRTEQGDSAMYLCASSSGQGGTGELFFGEGSRLTVL.

The chain employs TRBV19 and TRBJ1-1; D gene unclear. CDR3 length: 12 residues. CDR1 is LNHDA, CDR2 SQIVND, per germline (reference sequence). Trimming took 4 bases from V and 4 from J, leaving 7 bases between them. In DNA, the CDR3 is TGTGCCAGTAGTACCCGGGGCACTGAAGCTTTCTTT. It codes for CASSTRGTEAFF. Using reference TRBV19 and TRBJ1-1 for the parts outside the CDR3, the full variable domain is DGGITQSPKYLFRKEGQNVTLSCEQNLNHDAMYWYRQDPGQGLRLIYYSQIVNDFQKGDIAEGYSVSREKKESFPLTVTSAQKNPTAFYLCASSTRGTEAFFGQGTRLTVV.

This clone was observed a few times. This chain joins TRBV19 and TRBJ1-5; 10 bases fit TRBD1. CDR3 length: 15 amino acids. Germline CDR1 is LNHDA and CDR2 is SQIVND (reference sequence). With V trimmed by 6 bases and J by 3 bases, 5 bases remained unmatched. The CDR3: CASRETGGSNQPQHF. CDR3 bases: TGTGCCAGTAGAGAGACAGGGGGCTCCAATCAGCCCCAGCATTTT.

V is TRBV25-1 and J is TRBJ2-3; D remains unclear. Germline lookup yields CDR1 MGHDK and CDR2 SYGVNS. The CDR3 is 15 residues long. Trimming removed 3 bases at V and 2 bases at J, with 12 bases between. CDR3 in DNA: TGTGCCAGCAGTGATTATGGCGCAAACACAGATACGCAGTATTTT. It yields the protein CASSDYGANTDTQYF.

The V call is TRBV19, the J call TRBJ2-1; D unclear. V lost 4 bases and J 11 bases, leaving 9 bases between the germline ends. CDR1 LNHDA and CDR2 SQIVND come from the germline V gene (reference sequence). The CDR3 spans 11 residues. The CDR3 spells CASSTYTQQFF. CDR3 bases: TGTGCCAGTAGTACTTACACCCAGCAGTTCTTC.

The chain uses TRBV7-9 and TRBJ2-3; D is undetermined. The germline gives CDR1 SEHNR, CDR2 FQNEAQ (reference sequence). This CDR3 comprises 14 residues. V gave up 2 bases and J gave up 3 bases, with 9 bases separating them. The CDR3 nucleotides read TGTGCCAGCAGCTTATTGGGGTTTACAGATACGCAGTATTTT. It specifies CASSLLGFTDTQYF.

This clone was detected only a few times. The chain joins TRBV6-5 to TRBJ1-1, with D possibly matching TRBD1 (5 bases). The CDR3 consists of 15 residues. The germline V and J ends were trimmed by 2 bases and 2 bases, with 12 bases remaining between them. Germline CDR1 and CDR2: MNHEY and SVGAGI. This chain's CDR3 is CASSYGSRANTEAFF. The CDR3 nucleotides are TGTGCCAGCAGTTACGGCAGCAGGGCCAACACTGAAGCTTTCTTT.

The V gene is TRBV2, the J gene TRBJ2-5; no firm D call. The CDR3 contains 13 residues. CDR1 SNHLY and CDR2 FYNNEI come from the germline V gene. Trimming took 7 bases from V and 0 from J, leaving 9 bases between them. The DNA of the CDR3 is TGTGCCAGCATACGTGCGTACCAAGAGACCCAGTACTTC. It translates to CASIRAYQETQYF.

This chain connects TRBV30 to TRBJ2-7; 9 bases fit TRBD2. The germline CDR1 and CDR2 sequences are GTSNPN and SVGIG (reference sequence). The CDR3 is made up of 13 amino acids. V lost 4 bases to trimming and J lost 4 bases; unmatched junction nucleotides: 5. CDR3 amino acids: CAWKPSGDYEQYF. The CDR3, as DNA: TGTGCCTGGAAGCCTAGCGGGGATTACGAGCAGTACTTC.

The rearrangement links TRBV5-4 to TRBJ2-3; D is undetermined. The germline gives CDR1 SGHNT, CDR2 YYREEE (reference sequence). CDR3 length: 16 residues. V lost 0 bases, J lost 2 bases, and 13 bases lay in between. CDR3 sequence reads: CASSLGVQQSTDTQYF. The CDR3 DNA reads TGTGCCAGCAGCTTGGGTGTCCAGCAATCCACAGATACGCAGTATTTT.